This T cell receptor beta chain was found in a study of T cell changes during pregnancy in multiple sclerosis. This table comes from immunoSEQ multiplex PCR, and its TCRdb copy is limited to in-frame clones, with some not included. The repertoire holds 22,000 or so clones, approximately 93% seen once, with about 0.6% in the top ten. The sequenced sample was CD4+ T cells from peripheral blood mononuclear cells, obtained after pregnancy. The origin of this receptor is a female donor in good health, enrolled as a control in a pregnancy study.

CDR3 DNA sequence: TGCAGCGTTGACACAGGCCTCAATCCTTTCTTT. Its translation: CSVDTGLNPFF. The V and J genes are TRBV29-1 and TRBJ1-1; weak D call: TRBD1 (5 bases). Trimming took off 3 bases at V and 12 bases at J, with 14 bases between the two ends. Germline V gene lookup returns CDR1 SQVTM and CDR2 ANQGSEA. The CDR3 spans 11 residues. The full variable domain, rest sourced from reference TRBV29-1 and TRBJ1-1, is SAVISQKPSRDICQRGTSLTIQCQVDSQVTMMFWYRQQPGQSLTLIATANQGSEATYESGFVIDKFPISRPNLTFSTLTVSNMSPEDSSIYLCSVDTGLNPFFGQGTRLTVV.